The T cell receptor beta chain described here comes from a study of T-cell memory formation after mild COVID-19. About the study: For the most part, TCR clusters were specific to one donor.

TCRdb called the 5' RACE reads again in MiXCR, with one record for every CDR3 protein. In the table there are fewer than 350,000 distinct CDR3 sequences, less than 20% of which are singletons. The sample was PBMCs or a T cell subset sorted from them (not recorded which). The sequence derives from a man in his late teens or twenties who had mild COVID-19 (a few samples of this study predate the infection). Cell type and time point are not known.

In DNA, the CDR3 is TGTGCCAGCAGCTGGGACACAGGGGGCAACGAGCAGTACTTC. It is translated as CASSWDTGGNEQYF. The chain uses TRBV7-6 and TRBJ2-7, with 9 bases that match TRBD1. Germline V gives CDR1 SGHVS, CDR2 FNYEAQ. This CDR3 comprises 14 residues. The junction had 6 bases not matched to a gene; V was cut back by 4 bases and J by 5 bases.